The 8 T cell receptor beta chains reported below all come from one sample, sequenced in a study of blood T cells in healthy people across ages. A second PCR of 7 to 11 cycles used a sample-barcoded 5' primer and a J-beta primer mix. TCRdb processed the 5' RACE reads anew with MiXCR; each CDR3 protein has one entry. The table includes over 1.5 million distinct CDR3 sequences, around half detected once. The source material was blood. The receptors originated from a middle-aged woman in good health.

The V gene is TRBV7-9, the J gene TRBJ1-4, with D unclear. Germline V gives CDR1 SEHNR, CDR2 FQNEAQ (reference sequence). The CDR3 spans 16 residues. Trimming took off 1 base at V and 0 bases at J, with 9 bases between the two ends. CDR3 DNA sequence: TGTGCCAGCAGCTTAGTCGGGCGTGCAACTAATGAAAAACTGTTTTTT. As protein: CASSLVGRATNEKLFF.

This chain connects TRBV5-1 to TRBJ2-1, with a weak D call TRBD2 (6 bases). Germline assignment: CDR1 SGHRS and CDR2 YFSETQ. CDR3 length equals 13 residues. Trimming took 7 bases from V and 9 from J, leaving 17 bases between them. The CDR3 protein is CASAWGDGGEQFF. The CDR3 nucleotides are TGCGCCAGCGCGTGGGGGGACGGTGGTGAGCAGTTCTTC.

This clonotype was observed a few times. This chain joins TRBV12-3 or TRBV12-4 and TRBJ1-4; D call uncertain. The V gene lost 3 bases and the J gene lost 2 bases, with 7 bases spanning the gap. The CDR3 is made up of 14 amino acids. The CDR3 sequence: CASSFRVTNEKLFF. Written as DNA, the CDR3 is TGTGCCAGCAGTTTCCGGGTCACTAATGAAAAACTGTTTTTT.

The chain links TRBV4-1 to TRBJ2-1; 9 bases fit TRBD2. CDR1 is MGHRA, CDR2 YSYEKL, per germline. This CDR3 comprises 15 residues. V was clipped by 0 bases and J by 6 bases; unmatched bases: 3. The CDR3, as DNA: TGCGCCAGCAGCCAAGATGGACTAGCGACCAATGAGCAGTTCTTC. Amino acids: CASSQDGLATNEQFF.

This clonotype showed up just a few times. The chain uses TRBV13 and TRBJ1-1; D may be TRBD1 (6 bases). Trimming took 10 bases from V and 3 from J, leaving 15 bases between them. The germline CDR1 and CDR2 sequences are PRHDT and FYEKMQ (reference sequence). CDR3 length: 13 residues. The CDR3 DNA reads TGTGCCAACCAAGTCCAGGGGCACACTGAAGCTTTCTTT. Translating it yields CANQVQGHTEAFF.

This chain uses TRBV15 with TRBJ2-7; D gene unclear. The CDR3 is 13 residues long. Germline loops: CDR1 LNHNV, CDR2 YYDKDF (reference sequence). V dropped 0 bases and J dropped 7 bases, with 10 bases sitting between them. CDR3 residues: CATSRDLLGEQYF. In nucleotides, the CDR3 is TGTGCCACCAGCAGAGATTTGCTTGGGGAGCAGTACTTC.

The chain links TRBV2 to TRBJ2-5, with D possibly TRBD2 on 5 matching bases. CDR3 size: 14 residues. Per germline, CDR1 SNHLY and CDR2 FYNNEI. The V and J ends lost 3 bases and 3 bases respectively, with 11 bases between them. The chain's CDR3 is CASSERTYEETQYF. CDR3 DNA: TGTGCCAGCAGTGAGCGGACTTATGAAGAGACCCAGTACTTC.

CDR3 in DNA: TGTGCCAGCTCACCTAGACTCAGGGAGGAGACCCAGTACTTC. Translating it yields CASSPRLREETQYF. The chain recombines TRBV18 with TRBJ2-5, with D perhaps TRBD1 or TRBD2 (5 bases each). Trimming left V 3 bases short and J 5 bases short, with 13 bases between. This CDR3 region has 14 residues. Germline V lookup: CDR1 KGHSH, CDR2 LQKENI.